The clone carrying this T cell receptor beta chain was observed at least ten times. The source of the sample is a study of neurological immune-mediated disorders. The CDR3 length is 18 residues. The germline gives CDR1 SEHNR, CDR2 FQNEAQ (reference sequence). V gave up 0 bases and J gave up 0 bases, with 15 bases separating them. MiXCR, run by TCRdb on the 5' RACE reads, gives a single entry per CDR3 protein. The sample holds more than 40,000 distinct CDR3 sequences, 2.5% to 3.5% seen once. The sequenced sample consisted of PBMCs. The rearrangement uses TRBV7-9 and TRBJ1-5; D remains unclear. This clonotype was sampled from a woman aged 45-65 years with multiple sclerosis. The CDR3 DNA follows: TGTGCCAGCAGCTTAGCGGCGGTGGGTCTCGATAGCAATCAGCCCCAGCATTTT. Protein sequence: CASSLAAVGLDSNQPQHF. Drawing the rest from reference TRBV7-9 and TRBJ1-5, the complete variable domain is DTGVSQNPRHKITKRGQNVTFRCDPISEHNRLYWYRQTLGQGPEFLTYFQNEAQLEKSRLLSDRFSAERPKGSFSTLEIQRTEQGDSAMYLCASSLAAVGLDSNQPQHFGDGTRLSIL.